The 8 T cell receptor beta chains listed next were all sequenced from one sample in a study of blood T cell repertoires in COVID-19. Repertoires were generated with immunoSEQ multiplex PCR, while TCRdb's copy carries only in-frame clones and drops some. The sample shows about 400,000 clones, more than 80% of them seen only once. Material: peripheral blood. The receptors originated from a man aged 35 to 55 with acute or convalescent COVID-19.

This clone was detected once. CDR3 DNA sequence: TGTGCCACCAGTGACTCCATTAGCGGGAGTACAGATACGCAGTATTTT. It codes for CATSDSISGSTDTQYF. J is TRBJ2-3 and V is TRBV24-1, with 9 bases identical to TRBD2. The germline gives CDR1 KGHDR, CDR2 SFDVKD. V was pared by 4 bases and J by 3 bases, with 7 bases of the junction left unmatched. The CDR3 totals 16 residues.

V usage is TRBV6-2 or TRBV6-3 and J usage is TRBJ2-7; 7 bases match TRBD2. CDR3 length: 17 amino acids. Germline-derived CDR1 and CDR2 are MNHEY and SVGEGT. V lost 4 bases and J lost 3; bases outside the gene matches: 15. Here the CDR3 reads CASSFNLASGRNYEQYF. In nucleotides, the CDR3 is TGTGCCAGCAGTTTTAATCTAGCTAGCGGACGAAACTACGAGCAGTACTTC.

This clone was observed once. V is TRBV12-3 or TRBV12-4 and J is TRBJ1-2; D is uncertain. There are 12 residues in the CDR3. V was clipped by 4 bases and J by 9 bases, with 12 bases between them. Written as DNA, the CDR3 is TGTGCCAGCAGTTCCCAGGTATTGAGCTACACCTTC. Protein product: CASSSQVLSYTF.

This chain connects TRBV19 to TRBJ1-5; D ambiguous. Germline V gives CDR1 LNHDA, CDR2 SQIVND (reference sequence). Trimming left V 7 bases short and J 3 bases short, with 16 bases between. There are 15 residues in the CDR3. The CDR3 loop reads CASKGSGPHNQPQHF. The CDR3 DNA reads as TGTGCCAGTAAGGGCAGCGGGCCCCACAATCAGCCCCAGCATTTT.

This clone was recorded once. The rearrangement uses TRBV29-1 and TRBJ2-3; tentatively, D is TRBD2 (6 bases). The germline V and J ends were trimmed by 1 base and 0 bases, with 11 bases remaining between them. Germline CDR1 reads SQVTM; CDR2 reads ANQGSEA. The CDR3 has 15 residues. The CDR3 nucleotides are TGCAGCGTTGAAGGGGGGGTCGGAAGCACAGATACGCAGTATTTT. Amino acids: CSVEGGVGSTDTQYF.

V is TRBV18 and J is TRBJ1-1; perhaps TRBD1 as D (5 bases). Germline assignment: CDR1 KGHSH and CDR2 LQKENI. The germline V and J ends were trimmed by 5 bases and 1 base, with 14 bases remaining between them. The CDR3 sequence is 15 residues long. CDR3 DNA: TGTGCCAGCTCAAGTACTACGACAGCGAACACTGAAGCTTTCTTT. Translation: CASSSTTTANTEAFF.

The chain recombines TRBV9 with TRBJ1-3; 8 bases are shared with TRBD1. CDR3 length: 15 residues. CDR1 SGDLS and CDR2 YYNGEE come from the germline V gene. J lost 2 bases, V lost 3 bases, and 4 bases had no gene match. The CDR3 here is CASSATGGTGNTIYF. For the CDR3, the DNA is TGTGCCAGCAGCGCAACAGGGGGGACTGGAAACACCATATATTTT.

The chain couples TRBV5-1 to TRBJ2-3; perhaps TRBD2 as D (5 bases). The CDR3 totals 15 residues. Trimming shortened V by 6 bases and J by 4 bases, and 18 bases separated the two germline ends. Per germline, CDR1 SGHRS and CDR2 YFSETQ. CDR3 nucleotides: TGCGCCAGCAAGACAAGGGAGATCGGGGCAGATACGCAGTATTTT. Its translation: CASKTREIGADTQYF.